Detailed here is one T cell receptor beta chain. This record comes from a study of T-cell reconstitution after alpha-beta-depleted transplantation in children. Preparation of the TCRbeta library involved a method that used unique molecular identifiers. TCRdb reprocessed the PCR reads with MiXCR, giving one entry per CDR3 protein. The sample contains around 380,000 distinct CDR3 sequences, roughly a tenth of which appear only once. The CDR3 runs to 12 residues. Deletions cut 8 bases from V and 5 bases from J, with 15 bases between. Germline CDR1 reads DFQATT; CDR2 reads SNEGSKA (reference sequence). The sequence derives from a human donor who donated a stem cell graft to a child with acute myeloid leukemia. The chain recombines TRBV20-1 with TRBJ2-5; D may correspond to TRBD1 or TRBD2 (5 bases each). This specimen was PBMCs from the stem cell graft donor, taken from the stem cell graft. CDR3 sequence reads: CSTRGWEETQYF. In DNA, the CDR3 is TGCAGTACACGGGGCTGGGAGGAGACCCAGTACTTC.